The 28 T cell receptor beta chains given below trace back to one sample, sequenced in a study of identical twins. One entry per CDR3 protein, called by TCRdb with MiXCR from the 5' RACE reads. Seen here are 450,000 or so distinct CDR3 sequences, over 12% observed once, and the top ten hold 0.52%. This same sample was also taken into another study, of yellow fever vaccine responses in identical twins.

What was sequenced was CD4+ T cells sorted from blood. The receptors were gathered from a woman aged 18-35 years in good health.

The chain joins TRBV5-1 to TRBJ2-7, with 8 bases that match TRBD1. The germline V gene has CDR1 SGHRS and CDR2 YFSETQ. There are 14 residues in the CDR3. Trimming took 3 bases from V and 2 from J; bases not matched to a gene: 4. The CDR3 DNA is TGCGCCAGCAGCTATCAGACAGGGGCCTACGAGCAGTACTTC. It specifies CASSYQTGAYEQYF.

The chain links TRBV20-1 to TRBJ1-2; the D is unclear. The CDR3 has 11 residues. CDR1 DFQATT and CDR2 SNEGSKA come from the germline V gene (reference sequence). Deletions cut 4 bases from V and 6 bases from J, with 9 bases between. In DNA form, the CDR3 reads TGCAGTGCTAAAGAAAGGGATGGCTACACCTTC. It specifies CSAKERDGYTF.

A few counts support this clonotype. The rearrangement joins TRBV28 to TRBJ2-5; TRBD2 aligns across 8 bases. The CDR3 is 14 amino acids. The ends lost 2 bases at V and 5 bases at J; junction bases unmatched: 4. The germline gives CDR1 MDHEN, CDR2 SYDVKM. CDR3 sequence reads: CASSLKAGVETQYF. Here the CDR3 DNA reads TGTGCCAGCAGTTTAAAAGCGGGAGTTGAGACCCAGTACTTC. Full variable domain (remainder filled in from reference TRBV28 and TRBJ2-5): DVKVTQSSRYLVKRTGEKVFLECVQDMDHENMFWYRQDPGLGLRLIYFSYDVKMKEKGDIPEGYSVSREKKERFSLILESASTNQTSMYLCASSLKAGVETQYFGPGTRLLVL.

The chain links TRBV9 to TRBJ2-2; a possible D gene is TRBD2 (6 bases). CDR3 size: 15 residues. Trimming removed 1 base at V and 8 bases at J, with 15 bases between. Germline CDR1 reads SGDLS; CDR2 reads YYNGEE. The CDR3 sequence is CASSVLAQAGGELFF. The CDR3 DNA reads TGTGCCAGCAGCGTACTAGCTCAAGCGGGTGGGGAGCTGTTTTTT.

The V and J genes are TRBV5-4 and TRBJ2-5; no firm D call. CDR3 length equals 13 residues. The V end was cut by 0 bases, the J end by 3 bases, with 6 bases between. Germline CDR1 SGHNT, CDR2 YYREEE (reference sequence). Here the CDR3 DNA reads TGTGCCAGCAGCTTGGCGATCGAAGAGACCCAGTACTTC. As protein: CASSLAIEETQYF.

This clonotype was picked up many times. The rearrangement uses TRBV12-3 or TRBV12-4 and TRBJ2-7; 7 nucleotides agree with TRBD2. This CDR3 contains 13 residues. Trimming cost V 3 bases and J 5 bases; bases outside gene matches: 4. The CDR3 DNA reads TGTGCCAGCAGTTTTGGGGCGGGGGACGAGCAGTACTTC. As protein: CASSFGAGDEQYF.

This clonotype was picked up many times. The rearrangement uses TRBV11-3 and TRBJ2-1; D is unresolved. CDR1 and CDR2 (germline): SGHNT, YENEEA. Trimming stripped 1 base from V and 6 bases from J, with 10 bases between. CDR3 size: 14 residues. The CDR3 protein is CASSLGPTSNEQFF. The DNA of the CDR3 is TGTGCCAGCAGCTTAGGCCCCACCAGCAATGAGCAGTTCTTC.

This clonotype was seen many times. The chain has TRBV3-1 and TRBJ2-1, with a weak D call TRBD1 (5 bases). Between the trimmed V and J ends, which lost 2 bases and 1 base, there was a span of 6 bases. Germline assignment: CDR1 LGHDT and CDR2 YNNKEL (reference sequence). This CDR3 spans 14 amino acids. As DNA, the CDR3 is TGTGCCAGCAGCCAACAGGGTTCCTACAATGAGCAGTTCTTC. Translating it yields CASSQQGSYNEQFF.

The chain has TRBV6-5 and TRBJ1-2; D not certain. Trimming removed 2 bases from V and 5 bases from J, with 12 bases in between. The CDR3 contains 14 residues. CDR1 MNHEY and CDR2 SVGAGI come from the germline V gene. The CDR3 here is CASSYVYGSYGYTF. Written as DNA, the CDR3 is TGTGCCAGCAGTTACGTATACGGGTCTTATGGCTACACCTTC.

This clonotype was counted many times. The J gene is TRBJ2-3, the V gene TRBV10-3; tentatively, D is TRBD1 (7 bases). Trimming cost V 6 bases and J 6 bases, with 16 bases left between them. The CDR3 covers 14 residues. CDR1 is ENHRY and CDR2 is SYGVKD in the germline V gene. CDR3 sequence: CAIRASAGGDTQYF. DNA of the CDR3: TGTGCCATCAGAGCTAGCGCAGGGGGGGATACGCAGTATTTT.

This clonotype was seen more than once but under ten times. The CDR3 coding sequence is TGTGCCACCAAGGGAGGGGCCAGCCATCAGCCCCAGCATTTT. This gives the protein CATKGGASHQPQHF. V usage is TRBV14 and J usage is TRBJ1-5; possible D gene TRBD1, 5 bases. The CDR3 is 14 amino acids. Germline V gene lookup returns CDR1 SGHDN and CDR2 FVKESK. V was shortened by 10 bases and J by 5 bases, with 18 bases between the two germline ends.

The CDR3 nucleotides are TGTGCCAGCAGCCCAGGACTAGCGGCCACAGATACGCAGTATTTT. Encoded protein: CASSPGLAATDTQYF. The chain combines TRBV7-3 with TRBJ2-3; 10 bases align to TRBD2. The V gene's germline CDR1 is SGHTA and CDR2 FQGTGA. There are 15 residues in the CDR3. The V and J ends lost 5 bases and 2 bases, in that order; junction bases with no gene match: 4.

J is TRBJ2-7 and V is TRBV6-1; no firm D call. Germline V gene lookup returns CDR1 MNHNS and CDR2 SASEGT. Trimming pared 6 bases from V and 4 bases from J, leaving 10 bases between. This CDR3 has 12 residues. The CDR3 DNA follows: TGTGCCAGCAGACCGTATGGTTACGAGCAGTACTTC. It translates to CASRPYGYEQYF.

The chain uses TRBV12-3 or TRBV12-4 and TRBJ1-4; D uncertain. The CDR3 sequence is 12 residues long. Trimming pared 7 bases from V and 6 bases from J, leaving 9 bases between. Written as DNA, the CDR3 is TGTGCCAGCAAACCAGAGTATGAAAAACTGTTTTTT. It is translated as CASKPEYEKLFF.

V is TRBV11-2 and J is TRBJ1-2, with D tentatively TRBD1 (5 bases). Between the trimmed V and J ends, which lost 3 bases and 4 bases, there was a span of 24 bases. Per the germline V gene, CDR1 is SGHAT and CDR2 is FQNNGV. The CDR3 covers 18 residues. CDR3 protein: CASSLFWNSQLGGYGYTF. The CDR3 DNA sequence: TGTGCCAGCAGCTTGTTTTGGAACAGCCAACTTGGGGGCTATGGCTACACCTTC.

The chain joins TRBV20-1 to TRBJ2-1, with 7 bases fitting TRBD1. Per germline, CDR1 DFQATT and CDR2 SNEGSKA (reference sequence). V was pared by 8 bases and J by 5 bases, with 12 bases of the junction left unmatched. The CDR3 length is 14 residues. CDR3 loop: CSLKQGIRDNEQFF. The CDR3 DNA follows: TGCAGTCTAAAACAGGGGATTCGAGACAATGAGCAGTTCTTC.

This clonotype showed up just a few times. V is TRBV5-1 and J is TRBJ2-2, with D perhaps matching TRBD2 (6 bases). CDR3 length: 16 residues. Deletions cut 0 bases from V and 1 base from J, with 10 bases between. The germline gives CDR1 SGHRS, CDR2 YFSETQ. CDR3 sequence reads: CASSLVGTQNTGELFF. The DNA of the CDR3 is TGCGCCAGCAGCTTGGTGGGGACTCAGAACACCGGGGAGCTGTTTTTT.

In this sample, this clonotype turned up many times. V is TRBV10-3 and J is TRBJ2-7, with 9 bases identical to TRBD1. Germline CDR1 reads ENHRY; CDR2 reads SYGVKD. The CDR3 sequence is 14 residues long. After removal of 5 bases from V and 3 bases from J, the junction contained 5 bases not matched to a gene. As DNA, the CDR3 is TGTGCCATCAGTATACAGGGGGCCCTCTACGAGCAGTACTTC. This encodes CAISIQGALYEQYF.

There are a few counts of this clonotype. CDR3: CASGIGSTGELFF. DNA for the CDR3: TGTGCCAGCGGTATAGGGAGCACCGGGGAGCTGTTTTTT. The V gene is TRBV2, the J gene TRBJ2-2; tentatively, D is TRBD2 (5 bases). Germline lookup yields CDR1 SNHLY and CDR2 FYNNEI. This CDR3 contains 13 residues. V was shortened by 8 bases and J by 4 bases, with 11 bases between the two germline ends.

This clonotype was counted a few times. The V gene is TRBV2, the J gene TRBJ2-1, with D possibly TRBD2 on 7 matching bases. V was pared by 5 bases and J by 3 bases, with 14 bases between. Looked up from germline, CDR1 is SNHLY and CDR2 is FYNNEI. This CDR3 has 15 amino acids. CDR3 nucleotides: TGTGCCAGCAGTCAGGCGGGGGCTAGCTACAATGAGCAGTTCTTC. Translating it yields CASSQAGASYNEQFF.

The V and J genes are TRBV7-2 and TRBJ2-7, with D tentatively TRBD1 (6 bases). The ends were cut back, 4 bases at V and 4 bases at J, with 14 bases in the middle. This CDR3 comprises 14 residues. Per the germline V gene, CDR1 is SGHTA and CDR2 is FQGNSA. CDR3 loop: CASSSAGTSYEQYF. CDR3 in DNA: TGTGCCAGCAGCTCAGCCGGGACAAGTTACGAGCAGTACTTC. Supplemented by reference TRBV7-2 and TRBJ2-7, the full variable domain reads GAGVSQSPSNKVTEKGKDVELRCDPISGHTALYWYRQSLGQGLEFLIYFQGNSAPDKSGLPSDRFSAERTGGSVSTLTIQRTQQEDSAVYLCASSSAGTSYEQYFGPGTRLTVT.

This clonotype appeared a few times. The V gene is TRBV20-1, the J gene TRBJ2-2; 12 bases line up with TRBD1. V trimming: 6 bases; J trimming: 2 bases; junction bases outside the gene matches: 7. CDR1 and CDR2 (germline): DFQATT, SNEGSKA (reference sequence). The CDR3 contains 16 residues. CDR3 bases: TGCAGTGCCCCGGCCGGGACAGGGGGCAACACCGGGGAGCTGTTTTTT. Translating it yields CSAPAGTGGNTGELFF.

In nucleotides, the CDR3 is TGCAGTGCAATGACTAGCGGGAAGCCTAATACGCAGTATTTT. It yields the protein CSAMTSGKPNTQYF. V usage is TRBV20-1 and J usage is TRBJ2-3; TRBD2 agrees at 11 bases. Trimming cost V 6 bases and J 7 bases; bases outside gene matches: 9. From germline, CDR1 is DFQATT and CDR2 SNEGSKA (reference sequence). The CDR3 consists of 14 residues.

This clonotype appeared a few times. V usage is TRBV6-2 or TRBV6-3 and J usage is TRBJ2-5, with D unresolved. The ends were cut back, 8 bases at V and 3 bases at J, with 13 bases in the middle. This CDR3 spans 13 amino acids. From germline, CDR1 is MNHEY and CDR2 SVGEGT. The CDR3 bases are TGTGCCAGCGATACATGGACGGAAGAGACCCAGTACTTC. It yields the protein CASDTWTEETQYF.

The chain carries TRBV28 and TRBJ1-1; possible D gene TRBD1, 5 bases. The V end lost 2 bases, the J end lost 2 bases, and 21 bases lay between the germline ends. The CDR3 is 18 amino acids. Germline V gene lookup returns CDR1 MDHEN and CDR2 SYDVKM. The CDR3 here is CASSLPPGTANPNTEAFF. In nucleotides, the CDR3 is TGTGCCAGCAGTTTACCCCCCGGGACCGCTAACCCAAACACTGAAGCTTTCTTT.

This clonotype came up a few times. V and J are TRBV20-1 and TRBJ2-2, with D unresolved. Germline V CDR1 and CDR2: DFQATT, SNEGSKA (reference sequence). The CDR3 covers 12 residues. The germline V and J ends were trimmed by 6 bases and 5 bases, with 10 bases remaining between them. The CDR3 DNA is TGCAGTGCCCCTATGTCTACCGGGGAGCTGTTTTTT. Translation gives CSAPMSTGELFF.

V gene TRBV20-1 combines with J gene TRBJ2-1; the D gene is possibly TRBD1 (6 bases). The germline V gene has CDR1 DFQATT and CDR2 SNEGSKA (reference sequence). Deletions cut 0 bases from V and 6 bases from J, with 15 bases between. The CDR3 totals 15 residues. Here the CDR3 reads CSARDRLRTANEQFF. The CDR3 DNA reads as TGCAGTGCTAGAGATAGGTTACGGACAGCCAATGAGCAGTTCTTC.

J is TRBJ1-5 and V is TRBV23-1, with D hard to call. TRBV23-1 is flagged as an ORF with uncertain function. The V end lost 10 bases, the J end lost 4 bases, and 20 bases lay between the germline ends. The CDR3 sequence is 15 residues long. The DNA of the CDR3 is TGCGCCAACCTCGACAAGCCCGCCCTAAATCAGCCCCAGCATTTT. Encoded protein: CANLDKPALNQPQHF.